Detailed here is one T cell receptor (beta chain). Its matching antigen is unknown. For TCR beta, libraries came from quantitative 5'-RACE with molecular barcodes. TCRdb reprocessed the 5' RACE reads via MiXCR and lists one record per CDR3 protein. Among 270,000 or so distinct CDR3 sequences listed, 18% were seen once. After removal of 4 bases from V and 4 bases from J, the junction contained 3 bases not matched to a gene. Germline V gives CDR1 SEHNR, CDR2 FQNEAQ (reference sequence). CDR3 length: 15 amino acids. This sample was taken from a study of CD8 T cells in ankylosing spondylitis. General study points: Disease-associated clones were reportedly significantly overrepresented in matched ankylosing spondylitis synovial fluid.

Sequenced: blood, either unsorted or a sorted T cell fraction (not recorded which). The chain links TRBV7-9 to TRBJ2-1, with 11 positions matching TRBD2. The sequence was collected from a male donor with ankylosing spondylitis or in good health (not recorded which). This chain's CDR3 is CASSSRTSGYNEQFF. The DNA of the CDR3 is TGTGCCAGCAGCTCCAGGACTAGCGGGTACAATGAGCAGTTCTTC.